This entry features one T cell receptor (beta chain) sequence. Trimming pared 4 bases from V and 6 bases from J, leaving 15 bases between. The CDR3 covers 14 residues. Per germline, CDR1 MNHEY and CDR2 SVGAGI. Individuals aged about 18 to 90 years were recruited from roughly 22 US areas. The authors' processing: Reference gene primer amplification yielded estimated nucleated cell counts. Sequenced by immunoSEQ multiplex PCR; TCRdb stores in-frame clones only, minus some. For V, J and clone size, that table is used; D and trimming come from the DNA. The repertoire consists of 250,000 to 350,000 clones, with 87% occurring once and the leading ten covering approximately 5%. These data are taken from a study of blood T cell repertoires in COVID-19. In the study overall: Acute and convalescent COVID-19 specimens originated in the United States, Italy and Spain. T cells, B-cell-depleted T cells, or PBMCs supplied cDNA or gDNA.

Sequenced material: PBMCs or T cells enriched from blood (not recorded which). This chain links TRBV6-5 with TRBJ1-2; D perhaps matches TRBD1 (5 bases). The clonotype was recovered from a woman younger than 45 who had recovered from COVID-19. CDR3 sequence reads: CASSWRGREDGYTF. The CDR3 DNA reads TGTGCCAGCAGTTGGCGGGGCAGGGAGGATGGCTACACCTTC.